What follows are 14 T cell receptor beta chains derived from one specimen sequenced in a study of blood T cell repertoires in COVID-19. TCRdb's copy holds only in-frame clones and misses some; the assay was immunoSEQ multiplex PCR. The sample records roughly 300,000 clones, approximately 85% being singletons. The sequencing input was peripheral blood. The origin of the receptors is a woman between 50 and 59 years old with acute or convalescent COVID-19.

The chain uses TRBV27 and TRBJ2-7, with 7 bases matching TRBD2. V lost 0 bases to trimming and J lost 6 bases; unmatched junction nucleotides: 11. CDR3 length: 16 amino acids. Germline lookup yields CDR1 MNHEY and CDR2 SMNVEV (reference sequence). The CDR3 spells CASSLSARWGGGEQYF. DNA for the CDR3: TGTGCCAGCAGTTTATCCGCCAGGTGGGGGGGTGGCGAGCAGTACTTC.

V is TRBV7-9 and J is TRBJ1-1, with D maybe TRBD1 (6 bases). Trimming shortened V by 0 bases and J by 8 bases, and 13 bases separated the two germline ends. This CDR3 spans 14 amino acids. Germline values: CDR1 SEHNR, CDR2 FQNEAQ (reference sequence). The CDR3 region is CASSLAEGDREAFF. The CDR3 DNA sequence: TGTGCCAGCAGCTTAGCCGAAGGAGACAGGGAAGCTTTCTTT.

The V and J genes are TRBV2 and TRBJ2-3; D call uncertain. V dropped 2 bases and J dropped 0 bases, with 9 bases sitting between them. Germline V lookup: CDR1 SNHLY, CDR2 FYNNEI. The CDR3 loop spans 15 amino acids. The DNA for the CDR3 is TGTGCCAGCAGTGAACCAGATAAGAGCACAGATACGCAGTATTTT. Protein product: CASSEPDKSTDTQYF.

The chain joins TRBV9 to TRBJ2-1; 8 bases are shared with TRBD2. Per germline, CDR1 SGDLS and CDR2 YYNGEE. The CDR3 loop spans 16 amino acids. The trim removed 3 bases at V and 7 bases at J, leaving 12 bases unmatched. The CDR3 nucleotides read TGTGCCAGCAGCGAGGGGCTGGCAGCGGGGGAAAATGAGCAGTTCTTC. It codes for CASSEGLAAGENEQFF.

The CDR3 loop reads CASSQSRVYGYTF. Here the CDR3 DNA reads TGTGCCAGCAGCCAAAGCAGGGTCTATGGCTACACCTTC. The chain recombines TRBV3-1 (or the pseudogene TRBV3-2) with TRBJ1-2, with D possibly matching TRBD1 (5 bases). Trimming cost V 2 bases and J 4 bases, with 8 bases left between them. The CDR3 has 13 residues. Germline-derived CDR1 and CDR2 are LGHDT and YNNKEL (reference sequence).

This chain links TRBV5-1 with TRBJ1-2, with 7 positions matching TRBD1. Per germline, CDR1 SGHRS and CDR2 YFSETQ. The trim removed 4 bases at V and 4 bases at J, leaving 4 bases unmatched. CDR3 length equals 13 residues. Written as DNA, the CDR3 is TGCGCCAGCAGCGTGCAGGGGGGCTATGGCTACACCTTC. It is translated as CASSVQGGYGYTF.

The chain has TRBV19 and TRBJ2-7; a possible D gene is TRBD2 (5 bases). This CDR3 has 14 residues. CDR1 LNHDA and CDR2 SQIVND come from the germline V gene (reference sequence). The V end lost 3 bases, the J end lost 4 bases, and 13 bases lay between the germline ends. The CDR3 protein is CASSMEDQWYEQYF. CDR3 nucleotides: TGTGCCAGTAGTATGGAGGACCAGTGGTACGAGCAGTACTTC. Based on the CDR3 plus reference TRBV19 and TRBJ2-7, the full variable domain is DGGITQSPKYLFRKEGQNVTLSCEQNLNHDAMYWYRQDPGQGLRLIYYSQIVNDFQKGDIAEGYSVSREKKESFPLTVTSAQKNPTAFYLCASSMEDQWYEQYFGPGTRLTVT.

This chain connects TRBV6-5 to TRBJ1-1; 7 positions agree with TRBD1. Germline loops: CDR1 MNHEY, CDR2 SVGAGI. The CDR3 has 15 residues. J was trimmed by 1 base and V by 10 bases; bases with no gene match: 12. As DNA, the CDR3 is TGTGCCACCACACAACCGACAGGGCCGAACACTGAAGCTTTCTTT. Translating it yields CATTQPTGPNTEAFF.

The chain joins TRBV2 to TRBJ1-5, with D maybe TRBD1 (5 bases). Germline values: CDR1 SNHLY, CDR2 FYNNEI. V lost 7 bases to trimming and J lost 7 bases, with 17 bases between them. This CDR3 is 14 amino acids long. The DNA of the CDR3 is TGTGCCAGCACTCCCGGGGAGGCAGGGCAGCCCCAGCATTTT. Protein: CASTPGEAGQPQHF.

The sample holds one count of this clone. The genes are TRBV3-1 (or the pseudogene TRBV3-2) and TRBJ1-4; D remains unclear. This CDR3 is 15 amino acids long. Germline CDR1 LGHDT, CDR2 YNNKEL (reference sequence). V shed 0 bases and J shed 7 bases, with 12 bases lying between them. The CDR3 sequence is CASSQDAGLREKLFF. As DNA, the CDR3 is TGTGCCAGCAGCCAAGATGCGGGGTTACGTGAAAAACTGTTTTTT.

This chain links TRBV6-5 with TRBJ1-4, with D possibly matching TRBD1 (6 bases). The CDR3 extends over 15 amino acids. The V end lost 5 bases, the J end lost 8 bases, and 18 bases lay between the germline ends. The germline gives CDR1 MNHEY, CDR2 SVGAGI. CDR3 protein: CASSLREGVLEKLFF. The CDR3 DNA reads TGTGCCAGCAGTCTCAGGGAGGGGGTATTGGAAAAACTGTTTTTT.

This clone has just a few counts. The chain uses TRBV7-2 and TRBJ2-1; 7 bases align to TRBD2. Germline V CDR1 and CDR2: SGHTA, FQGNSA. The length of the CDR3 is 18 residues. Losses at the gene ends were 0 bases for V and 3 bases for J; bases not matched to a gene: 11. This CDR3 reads CASSLAVVSRERYNEQFF. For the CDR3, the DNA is TGTGCCAGCAGCTTAGCGGTTGTATCGCGGGAGCGCTACAATGAGCAGTTCTTC.

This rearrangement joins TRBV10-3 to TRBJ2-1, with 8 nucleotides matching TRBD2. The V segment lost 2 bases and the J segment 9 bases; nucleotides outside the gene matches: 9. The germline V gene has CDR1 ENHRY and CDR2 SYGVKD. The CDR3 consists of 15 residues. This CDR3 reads CAISEATGGPREQFF. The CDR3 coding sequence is TGTGCCATCAGTGAGGCAACGGGAGGGCCGCGTGAGCAGTTCTTC.

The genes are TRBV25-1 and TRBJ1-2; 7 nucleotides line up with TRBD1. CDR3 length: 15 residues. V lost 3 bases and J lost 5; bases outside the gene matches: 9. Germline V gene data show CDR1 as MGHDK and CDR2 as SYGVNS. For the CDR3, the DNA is TGTGCCAGCAGTGATTCCCCAGGGGGAGATTATGGCTACACCTTC. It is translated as CASSDSPGGDYGYTF.